Listed below are T cell receptor beta chains from one sample, sequenced in a study of cytomegalovirus exposure and HLA in healthy donors. Libraries were prepared by immunoSEQ multiplex PCR; TCRdb keeps only in-frame clonotypes and omits some of them. Among 100,000 to 150,000 clones listed, 65% to 75% were seen once. The specimen sequenced was PBMCs. The receptors stem from a man between 35 and 55 years old in good health and CMV-seropositive. Each CDR3 is given with its conserved first and last residue. A D gene is named only where the DNA matches it firmly. Clone sizes are given selectively: once, few, many, or a class where the clone is expanded.

size: once
V: TRBV5-4
J: TRBJ2-7
D: NA
CDR3: CASSLERGYEQYF
DNA: TGTGCCAGCAGCTTGGAACGAGGCTACGAGCAGTACTTC

size: NA
V: TRBV19
J: TRBJ2-3
D: NA
CDR3: CASSISAADTQYF
DNA: TGTGCCAGTAGTATATCGGCGGCAGATACGCAGTATTTT

size: NA
V: TRBV6-6
J: TRBJ1-5
D: NA
CDR3: CASSSEPQPQHF
DNA: TGTGCCAGCAGTTCCGAGCCCCAGCCCCAGCATTTT

size: NA
V: TRBV6-5
J: TRBJ2-1
D: TRBD1
CDR3: CASSYRGTGYNEQFF
DNA: TGTGCCAGCAGTTACCGAGGGACAGGATACAATGAGCAGTTCTTC

size: medium-sized
V: TRBV2
J: TRBJ2-7
D: NA
CDR3: CASNRQPYEQYF
DNA: TGTGCCAGCAACCGACAGCCTTACGAGCAGTACTTC

size: NA
V: TRBV2
J: TRBJ2-1
D: TRBD2
CDR3: CASATSGGLHSSYNEQFF
DNA: TGTGCCAGCGCGACTAGCGGGGGGCTCCATAGTTCCTACAATGAGCAGTTCTTC

size: NA
V: TRBV18
J: TRBJ1-1
D: TRBD1
CDR3: CASSPLQGAGTEAFF
DNA: TGTGCCAGCTCACCTTTACAGGGGGCTGGAACTGAAGCTTTCTTT

size: NA
V: TRBV5-1
J: TRBJ1-1
D: TRBD1
CDR3: CASSSSGTGERAFF
DNA: TGCGCCAGCAGCTCAAGCGGGACAGGGGAAAGGGCTTTCTTT

size: NA
V: TRBV5-1
J: TRBJ1-6
D: TRBD1
CDR3: CASSTGQPNSPLHF
DNA: TGCGCCAGCAGCACGGGACAGCCGAATTCACCCCTCCACTTT

size: once
V: TRBV7-9
J: TRBJ2-7
D: TRBD1
CDR3: CASSLGTGAAYEQYF
DNA: TGTGCCAGCAGCTTAGGGACAGGGGCCGCCTACGAGCAGTACTTC

size: NA
V: TRBV18
J: TRBJ2-7
D: TRBD1
CDR3: CASSGQGSYEQYF
DNA: TGTGCCAGCTCGGGACAGGGTTCCTACGAGCAGTACTTC

size: NA
V: TRBV5-4
J: TRBJ2-5
D: NA
CDR3: CASSLGTVQETQYF
DNA: TGTGCCAGCAGCTTGGGGACAGTCCAAGAGACCCAGTACTTC

size: NA
V: TRBV5-1
J: TRBJ2-7
D: TRBD2
CDR3: CASSSGLAGESSYEQYF
DNA: TGCGCCAGCAGCTCGGGACTAGCGGGGGAAAGCTCCTACGAGCAGTACTTC

size: NA
V: TRBV7-2
J: TRBJ2-7
D: TRBD2
CDR3: CASSLFSGTESYEQYF
DNA: TGTGCCAGCAGCTTATTTAGCGGGACTGAATCCTACGAGCAGTACTTC

size: few
V: TRBV29-1
J: TRBJ2-3
D: TRBD1
CDR3: CSARQGGTDTQYF
DNA: TGCAGCGCAAGACAGGGGGGGACAGATACGCAGTATTTT

size: NA
V: TRBV2
J: TRBJ2-5
D: TRBD1
CDR3: CASSAGTAQETQYF
DNA: TGTGCCAGCAGTGCCGGGACAGCCCAAGAGACCCAGTACTTC

size: NA
V: TRBV27
J: TRBJ2-1
D: TRBD2
CDR3: CASKAGRSSYNEQFF
DNA: TGTGCCAGCAAAGCGGGAAGAAGCTCCTACAATGAGCAGTTCTTC

size: NA
V: TRBV9
J: TRBJ2-7
D: TRBD2
CDR3: CASSVLTSGSGEQYF
DNA: TGTGCCAGCAGCGTCTTGACTAGCGGGAGTGGGGAGCAGTACTTC

size: few
V: TRBV27
J: TRBJ1-5
D: TRBD1
CDR3: CASSPSRDRGPDQPQHF
DNA: TGTGCCAGCAGTCCGTCCCGGGACAGGGGGCCTGATCAGCCCCAGCATTTT

size: NA
V: TRBV5-5
J: TRBJ2-7
D: TRBD1
CDR3: CASRQGADEQYF
DNA: TGTGCCAGCCGACAGGGGGCAGACGAGCAGTACTTC

size: NA
V: TRBV9
J: TRBJ1-1
D: TRBD1
CDR3: CASSAGTGSTEAFF
DNA: TGTGCCAGCAGCGCAGGGACAGGGAGCACTGAAGCTTTCTTT

size: NA
V: TRBV11-2
J: TRBJ2-4
D: NA
CDR3: CASSLEPGIDAAKNIQYF
DNA: TGTGCCAGCAGCTTAGAGCCGGGAATCGACGCAGCCAAAAACATTCAGTACTTC

size: NA
V: TRBV7-2
J: TRBJ2-7
D: NA
CDR3: CASSLGLVEQYF
DNA: TGTGCCAGCAGCTTGGGACTGGTGGAGCAGTACTTC

size: NA
V: TRBV18
J: TRBJ2-7
D: TRBD1
CDR3: CASSPPIGTGSNEQYF
DNA: TGTGCCAGCTCACCCCCAATCGGGACAGGGTCCAACGAGCAGTACTTC

size: NA
V: TRBV11-3
J: TRBJ2-3
D: TRBD2
CDR3: CASSLGGASGRTTDTQYF
DNA: TGTGCCAGCAGCTTAGGAGGGGCTAGCGGGAGGACCACAGATACGCAGTATTTT

size: few
V: TRBV11-2
J: TRBJ1-1
D: NA
CDR3: CASSQQRATEAFF
DNA: TGTGCCAGCAGCCAGCAGCGCGCAACTGAAGCTTTCTTT

size: NA
V: TRBV11-1
J: TRBJ2-5
D: TRBD2
CDR3: CASSLVRASGGAETQYF
DNA: TGTGCCAGCAGCTTAGTCCGGGCTAGCGGGGGGGCGGAGACCCAGTACTTC

size: NA
V: TRBV5-1
J: TRBJ2-2
D: TRBD2
CDR3: CASSLAVSGRSNTGELFF
DNA: TGCGCCAGCAGCTTGGCCGTGAGCGGGAGGAGTAACACCGGGGAGCTGTTTTTT

size: few
V: TRBV18
J: TRBJ2-2
D: TRBD2
CDR3: CASSPGLAVNTGELFF
DNA: TGTGCCAGCTCACCCGGACTAGCGGTGAACACCGGGGAGCTGTTTTTT

size: NA
V: TRBV30
J: TRBJ2-7
D: NA
CDR3: CAWSSGTLYEQYF
DNA: TGTGCCTGGAGTTCAGGGACACTCTACGAGCAGTACTTC

size: NA
V: TRBV15
J: TRBJ2-3
D: TRBD2
CDR3: CATSRDLPSGSTDTQYF
DNA: TGTGCCACCAGCAGAGATCTGCCTAGCGGTAGCACAGATACGCAGTATTTT

size: NA
V: TRBV27
J: TRBJ1-5
D: NA
CDR3: CASSLWGGSNQPQHF
DNA: TGTGCCAGCAGTTTATGGGGGGGGAGCAATCAGCCCCAGCATTTT

size: NA
V: TRBV25-1
J: TRBJ1-4
D: NA
CDR3: CASGTEEKLFF
DNA: TGTGCCAGCGGTACAGAAGAAAAACTGTTTTTT

size: NA
V: TRBV18
J: TRBJ1-1
D: NA
CDR3: CASSPIPGPEAFF
DNA: TGTGCCAGCTCACCTATTCCAGGGCCTGAAGCTTTCTTT

size: once
V: TRBV5-1
J: TRBJ1-5
D: NA
CDR3: CASRAGLDSNQPQHF
DNA: TGCGCCAGCAGGGCAGGCCTTGATAGCAATCAGCCCCAGCATTTT

size: NA
V: TRBV5-4
J: TRBJ2-3
D: NA
CDR3: CASSLGGWGRTDTQYF
DNA: TGTGCCAGCAGCTTAGGGGGATGGGGGCGCACAGATACGCAGTATTTT

size: NA
V: TRBV9
J: TRBJ2-2
D: TRBD1
CDR3: CASSAGTGLPGELFF
DNA: TGTGCCAGCAGTGCGGGGACAGGGCTCCCCGGGGAGCTGTTTTTT

size: NA
V: TRBV6-1
J: TRBJ1-5
D: NA
CDR3: CASGQYSNQPQHF
DNA: TGTGCCTCCGGACAGTATAGCAATCAGCCCCAGCATTTT

size: NA
V: TRBV6-5
J: TRBJ1-3
D: TRBD1
CDR3: CASSYLRDRVNTIYF
DNA: TGTGCCAGCAGTTACCTCCGGGACAGGGTGAACACCATATATTTT

size: NA
V: TRBV7-8
J: TRBJ1-5
D: NA
CDR3: CASPSTSNQPQHF
DNA: TGTGCCAGCCCCAGTACGAGCAATCAGCCCCAGCATTTT

size: NA
V: TRBV5-6
J: TRBJ2-7
D: NA
CDR3: CASSTDRAGAEYEQYF
DNA: TGTGCCAGCAGTACCGATCGGGCAGGGGCGGAGTACGAGCAGTACTTC

size: once
V: TRBV29-1
J: TRBJ2-1
D: TRBD2
CDR3: CSASGRGYNEQFF
DNA: TGCAGCGCTAGCGGGAGGGGATACAATGAGCAGTTCTTC

size: NA
V: TRBV5-4
J: TRBJ2-4
D: NA
CDR3: CASSLDRAGQYF
DNA: TGTGCCAGCAGCTTGGACAGGGCGGGTCAGTACTTC

size: NA
V: TRBV2
J: TRBJ1-1
D: NA
CDR3: CASSGDSLNTEAFF
DNA: TGTGCCAGCAGCGGCGACAGTTTGAACACTGAAGCTTTCTTT

size: NA
V: TRBV5-8
J: TRBJ2-7
D: TRBD2
CDR3: CASSQGLAGVPYEQYF
DNA: TGTGCCAGCAGCCAGGGACTAGCGGGAGTCCCTTACGAGCAGTACTTC

size: few
V: TRBV7-9
J: TRBJ1-5
D: NA
CDR3: CASSLVAKVNQPQHF
DNA: TGTGCCAGCAGCTTAGTAGCAAAAGTCAATCAGCCCCAGCATTTT